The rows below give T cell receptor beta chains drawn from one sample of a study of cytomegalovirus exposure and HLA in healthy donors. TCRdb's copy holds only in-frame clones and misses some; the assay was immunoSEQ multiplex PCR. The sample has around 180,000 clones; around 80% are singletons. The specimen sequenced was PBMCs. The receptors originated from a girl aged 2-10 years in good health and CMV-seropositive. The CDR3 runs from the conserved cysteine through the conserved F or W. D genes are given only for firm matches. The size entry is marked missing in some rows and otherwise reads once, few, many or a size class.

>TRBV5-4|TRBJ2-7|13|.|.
CASSLSVSYEQYF
TGTGCCAGCAGCTTGTCAGTCTCCTACGAGCAGTACTTC
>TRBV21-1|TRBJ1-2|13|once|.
CASSRGGGPGYTF
TGTGCCAGCAGCAGAGGCGGGGGGCCTGGCTACACCTTC
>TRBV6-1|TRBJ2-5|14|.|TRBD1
CASIRDRVAETQYF
TGTGCCAGCATTCGGGACAGGGTGGCCGAGACCCAGTACTTC
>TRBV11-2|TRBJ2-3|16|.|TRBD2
CASSWSSGPYTDTQYF
TGTGCCAGCAGCTGGTCTAGCGGCCCCTACACAGATACGCAGTATTTT
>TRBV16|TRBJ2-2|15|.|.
CASSQPGQNTGELFF
TGTGCCAGCAGCCAACCGGGACAGAACACCGGGGAGCTGTTTTTT
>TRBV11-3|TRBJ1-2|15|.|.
CASSPDSAKNYGYTF
TGTGCCAGCAGCCCCGACAGCGCCAAAAACTATGGCTACACCTTC
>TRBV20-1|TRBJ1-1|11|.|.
CSATPGERAFF
TGCAGTGCTACCCCCGGGGAGCGCGCTTTCTTT
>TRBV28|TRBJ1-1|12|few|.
CASSLLAAEAFF
TGTGCCAGCAGTTTACTGGCAGCTGAAGCTTTCTTT
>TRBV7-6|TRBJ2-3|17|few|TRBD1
CASSLALRTGVTDTQYF
TGTGCCAGCAGCTTAGCGTTGAGGACAGGGGTCACAGATACGCAGTATTTT
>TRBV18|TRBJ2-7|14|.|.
CASSPPPGLGEQYF
TGTGCCAGCTCACCACCGCCCGGGTTGGGCGAGCAGTACTTC
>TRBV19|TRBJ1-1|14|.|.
CASRDRFINTEAFF
TGTGCCAGTAGGGACAGATTTATTAACACTGAAGCTTTCTTT
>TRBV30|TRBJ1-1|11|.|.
CAWRQNTEAFF
TGTGCCTGGAGACAGAACACTGAAGCTTTCTTT
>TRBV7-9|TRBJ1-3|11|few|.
CAPGSGNTIYF
TGTGCCCCGGGCTCTGGAAACACCATATATTTT
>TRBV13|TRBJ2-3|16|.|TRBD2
CASSHLAGAPTDTQYF
TGTGCCAGCAGCCATTTAGCGGGGGCCCCCACAGATACGCAGTATTTT
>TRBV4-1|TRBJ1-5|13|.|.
CASSQDAGQPQHF
TGCGCCAGCAGCCAAGACGCGGGTCAGCCCCAGCATTTT
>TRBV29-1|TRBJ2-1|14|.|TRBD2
CSAGLAGGLDEQFF
TGCAGCGCTGGGCTAGCGGGGGGGCTTGATGAGCAGTTCTTC
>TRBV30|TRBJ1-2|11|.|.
CAWSVQYGYTF
TGTGCCTGGAGTGTACAATATGGCTACACCTTC
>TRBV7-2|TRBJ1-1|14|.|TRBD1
CASSMRQGNTEAFF
TGTGCCAGCAGCATGCGACAGGGCAACACTGAAGCTTTCTTT
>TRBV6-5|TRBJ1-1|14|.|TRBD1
CASGQDRADTEAFF
TGTGCCAGCGGCCAGGACAGGGCGGACACTGAAGCTTTCTTT
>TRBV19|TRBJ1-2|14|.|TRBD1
CASSPSTGTYGYTF
TGTGCCAGTAGCCCGTCGACAGGGACCTATGGCTACACCTTC
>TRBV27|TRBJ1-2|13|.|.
CASRTDGNYGYTF
TGTGCCAGCAGGACCGACGGGAACTATGGCTACACCTTC
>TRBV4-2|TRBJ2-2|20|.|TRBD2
CASSQDQGAGGKTNTGELFF
TGTGCCAGCAGCCAAGATCAGGGAGCGGGGGGCAAGACGAACACCGGGGAGCTGTTTTTT
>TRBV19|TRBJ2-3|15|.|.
CASSTAQGRSDTQYF
TGTGCCAGTAGTACGGCACAGGGTAGGTCAGATACGCAGTATTTT
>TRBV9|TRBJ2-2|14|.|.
CASSVATGTGELFF
TGTGCCAGCAGCGTAGCTACAGGCACCGGGGAGCTGTTTTTT
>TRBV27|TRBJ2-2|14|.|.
CASSFLASSGELFF
TGTGCCAGCAGTTTCCTAGCATCCTCCGGGGAGCTGTTTTTT
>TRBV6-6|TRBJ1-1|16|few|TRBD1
CASGDNRGLGGTEAFF
TGTGCCAGCGGAGATAACAGGGGGCTAGGCGGCACTGAAGCTTTCTTT
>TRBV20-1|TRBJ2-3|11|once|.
CSASQGDTQYF
TGCAGTGCTAGCCAGGGTGATACGCAGTATTTT
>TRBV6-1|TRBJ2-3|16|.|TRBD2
CASSAPSGGATDTQYF
TGTGCCAGCAGTGCCCCTAGCGGGGGAGCAACAGATACGCAGTATTTT
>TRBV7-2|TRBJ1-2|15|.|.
CASSPLGQGNYGYTF
TGTGCCAGCAGCCCCTTAGGGCAGGGCAACTATGGCTACACCTTC
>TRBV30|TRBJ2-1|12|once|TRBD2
CAWSESGVKQFF
TGTGCCTGGAGTGAGAGCGGGGTCAAGCAGTTCTTC
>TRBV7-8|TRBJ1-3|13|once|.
CASSLAEGNTIYF
TGTGCCAGCAGCTTAGCGGAGGGAAACACCATATATTTT
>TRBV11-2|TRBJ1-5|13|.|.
CASSQSSNQPQHF
TGTGCCAGCAGCCAAAGCAGCAATCAGCCCCAGCATTTT
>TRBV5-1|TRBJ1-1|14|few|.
CASSQTDSNTEAFF
TGCGCCAGCAGCCAGACTGACAGCAACACTGAAGCTTTCTTT
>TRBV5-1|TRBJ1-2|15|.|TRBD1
CASSLEGQGAGGYTF
TGCGCCAGCAGCTTGGAGGGACAGGGGGCTGGTGGCTACACCTTC
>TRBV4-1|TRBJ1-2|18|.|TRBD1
CASSQDRGHPMRGYGYTF
TGCGCCAGCAGCCAAGATAGGGGGCATCCCATGAGGGGCTATGGCTACACCTTC
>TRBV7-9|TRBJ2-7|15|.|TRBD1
CASSLGQGSSYEQYF
TGTGCCAGCAGCTTAGGACAGGGAAGCTCCTACGAGCAGTACTTC
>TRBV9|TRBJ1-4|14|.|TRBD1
CASSQGGRSEKLFF
TGTGCCAGCAGTCAAGGGGGCCGGAGTGAAAAACTGTTTTTT
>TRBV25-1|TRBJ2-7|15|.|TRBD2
CASSGVSGRFYEQYF
TGTGCCAGCAGTGGTGTTAGCGGGAGGTTTTACGAGCAGTACTTC
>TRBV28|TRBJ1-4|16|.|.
CASSLVDSGQGEKLFF
TGTGCCAGCAGTTTAGTTGATTCAGGGCAGGGGGAAAAACTGTTTTTT
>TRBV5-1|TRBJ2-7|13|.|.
CASSQRQSYEQYF
TGCGCCAGCAGCCAGCGCCAATCCTACGAGCAGTACTTC
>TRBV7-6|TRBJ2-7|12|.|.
CASSLVQGAMDF
TGTGCCAGCAGCTTAGTGCAGGGTGCCATGGACTTC
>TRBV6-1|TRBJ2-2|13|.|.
CASSEFGGGELFF
TGTGCCAGCAGTGAATTCGGGGGCGGGGAGCTGTTTTTT
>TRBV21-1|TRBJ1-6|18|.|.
CASSKIVGGSSYNSPLHF
TGTGCCAGCAGCAAAATCGTTGGGGGGAGCTCCTATAATTCACCCCTCCACTTT
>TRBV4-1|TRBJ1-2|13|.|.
CASSRTASFGYTF
TGCGCCAGCAGCCGGACTGCCTCTTTTGGCTACACCTTC